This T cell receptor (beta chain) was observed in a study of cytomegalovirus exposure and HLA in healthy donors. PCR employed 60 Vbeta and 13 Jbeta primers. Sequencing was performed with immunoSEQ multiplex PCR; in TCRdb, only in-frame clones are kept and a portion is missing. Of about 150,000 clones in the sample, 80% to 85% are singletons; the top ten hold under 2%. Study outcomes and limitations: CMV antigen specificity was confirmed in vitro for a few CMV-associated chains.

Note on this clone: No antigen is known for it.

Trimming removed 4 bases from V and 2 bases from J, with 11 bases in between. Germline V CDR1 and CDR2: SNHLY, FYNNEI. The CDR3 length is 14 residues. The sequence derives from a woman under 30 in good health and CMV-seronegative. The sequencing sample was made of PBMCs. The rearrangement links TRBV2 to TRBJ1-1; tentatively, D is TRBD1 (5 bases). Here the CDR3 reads CASSGGRYNTEAFF. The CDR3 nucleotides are TGTGCCAGCAGTGGGGGCAGGTACAACACTGAAGCTTTCTTT. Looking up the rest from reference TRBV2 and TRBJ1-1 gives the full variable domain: EPEVTQTPSHQVTQMGQEVILRCVPISNHLYFYWYRQILGQKVEFLVSFYNNEISEKSEIFDDQFSVERPDGSNFTLKIRSTKLEDSAMYFCASSGGRYNTEAFFGQGTRLTVV.